The 23 T cell receptor beta chains listed next were all sequenced from one sample in a study of shared clonotypes between healthy human individuals. Naive-designated CD8 cells lacked CD45RO, were positively enriched for CCR7, and omitted terminally differentiated effector memory CD45RA+ cells. TCRdb's table, derived via immunoSEQ multiplex PCR, lists solely in-frame clones and lacks some. The profile covers roughly 2 million clones, with over 85% appearing a single time and 0.85% to 1.2% taken by the ten largest. The sample consisted of naive CD8+ T cells sorted from blood. The receptors shown here come from a man between 18 and 29 years old in good health.

The V call is TRBV7-8, the J call TRBJ2-5; D is possibly TRBD1 (6 bases). The CDR3 consists of 19 residues. From germline, CDR1 is SGHVS and CDR2 FQNEAQ. The V and J ends lost 5 bases and 3 bases respectively, with 28 bases between them. This CDR3 is CASSLKSPLRTDSKETQYF. DNA for the CDR3: TGTGCCAGCAGCCTTAAATCCCCCCTGAGGACAGACTCGAAAGAGACCCAGTACTTC.

The J gene is TRBJ1-4, the V gene TRBV29-1; D remains ambiguous. This CDR3 contains 12 residues. CDR1 is SQVTM and CDR2 is ANQGSEA in the germline V gene. CDR3 loop: CSTRVEAEKLFF. The CDR3 DNA reads as TGCAGTACCCGGGTCGAGGCTGAAAAACTGTTTTTT.

The gene calls are TRBV9 and TRBJ2-5; TRBD2 might be the D (5 bases). Trimming cost V 3 bases and J 0 bases, with 15 bases left between them. Per the germline V gene, CDR1 is SGDLS and CDR2 is YYNGEE. CDR3 length equals 16 residues. Here the CDR3 DNA reads TGTGCCAGCAGCGACCCAACCTCGGGGTACCAAGAGACCCAGTACTTC. Translating it yields CASSDPTSGYQETQYF.

The CDR3: CASSVSGGGGQYF. Written as DNA, the CDR3 is TGTGCCAGCAGCGTGAGCGGGGGGGGTGGCCAGTACTTC. V is TRBV9 and J is TRBJ2-5; 10 bases line up with TRBD2. The CDR3 is made up of 13 amino acids. V was clipped by 2 bases and J by 10 bases; unmatched bases: 5. Per the germline V gene, CDR1 is SGDLS and CDR2 is YYNGEE.

Turning to this clone: Distinct nucleotide sequences in the sample also encode this CDR3. The rearrangement uses TRBV28 and TRBJ2-7; 8 bases are a match to TRBD2. Germline CDR1 reads MDHEN; CDR2 reads SYDVKM. J gave up 4 bases and V 2 bases, and 4 bases lay outside the gene matches. The CDR3 is made up of 14 amino acids. The DNA of the CDR3 is TGTGCCAGCAGTTTAAGCGGGGGAGATTACGAGCAGTACTTC. Amino acids: CASSLSGGDYEQYF. Complete variable domain (other parts from reference TRBV28 and TRBJ2-7): DVKVTQSSRYLVKRTGEKVFLECVQDMDHENMFWYRQDPGLGLRLIYFSYDVKMKEKGDIPEGYSVSREKKERFSLILESASTNQTSMYLCASSLSGGDYEQYFGPGTRLTVT.

This clone was seen a single time. The chain couples TRBV27 to TRBJ2-3, with D possibly being TRBD2 (5 bases). The germline V and J ends were trimmed by 0 bases and 4 bases, with 11 bases remaining between them. The germline gives CDR1 MNHEY, CDR2 SMNVEV (reference sequence). The CDR3 spans 15 residues. The CDR3 nucleotides are TGTGCCAGCAGTTTATCGTGGACCGGGGCAGATACGCAGTATTTT. Residues: CASSLSWTGADTQYF.

The chain has TRBV6-5 and TRBJ2-5, with D tentatively TRBD1 (5 bases). The germline gives CDR1 MNHEY, CDR2 SVGAGI. This CDR3 is 14 amino acids long. Between the trimmed V and J ends, which lost 6 bases and 3 bases, there was a span of 14 bases. The CDR3 bases are TGTGCCAGCAGCCCTACGGGCAGGGAAGAGACCCAGTACTTC. It codes for CASSPTGREETQYF.

The chain joins TRBV7-9 to TRBJ2-1; 14 nucleotides align to TRBD2. CDR1 and CDR2 from the germline V gene are SEHNR and FQNEAQ (reference sequence). The ends lost 5 bases at V and 0 bases at J; junction bases unmatched: 6. This CDR3 contains 18 residues. Here the CDR3 DNA reads TGTGCCAGCAGCGCTGGGACTAGCGGGGGTCCCTCCTACAATGAGCAGTTCTTC. This sequence encodes CASSAGTSGGPSYNEQFF. The entire variable domain, with the rest obtained from reference TRBV7-9 and TRBJ2-1, is as follows: DTGVSQNPRHKITKRGQNVTFRCDPISEHNRLYWYRQTLGQGPEFLTYFQNEAQLEKSRLLSDRFSAERPKGSFSTLEIQRTEQGDSAMYLCASSAGTSGGPSYNEQFFGPGTRLTVL.

The chain employs TRBV27 and TRBJ2-1; a possible D gene is TRBD2 (7 bases). Per the germline V gene, CDR1 is MNHEY and CDR2 is SMNVEV (reference sequence). The CDR3 runs to 14 residues. The V end lost 7 bases, the J end lost 8 bases, and 18 bases lay between the germline ends. CDR3 in DNA: TGTGCCAGCACCCCTAGGGGGGGTTGGGATGAGCAGTTCTTC. This gives the protein CASTPRGGWDEQFF.

The V gene is TRBV27, the J gene TRBJ2-5; D remains unclear. V was trimmed by 8 bases and J by 4 bases, leaving 8 bases between them. Germline V gives CDR1 MNHEY, CDR2 SMNVEV (reference sequence). The CDR3 is 11 residues long. This chain's CDR3 is CASGVVETQYF. CDR3 coding DNA: TGTGCCAGCGGGGTGGTAGAGACCCAGTACTTC.

The rearrangement joins TRBV30 to TRBJ2-7; no firm D call. The V gene's germline CDR1 is GTSNPN and CDR2 SVGIG (reference sequence). Trimming removed 0 bases from V and 5 bases from J, with 11 bases in between. The CDR3 is 13 amino acids. CDR3 nucleotide sequence: TGTGCCTGGAGTGTTTCTTCCGTGGACGAGCAGTACTTC. Residues: CAWSVSSVDEQYF.

The gene calls are TRBV21-1 and TRBJ2-7; the listed D gene, TRBD1, was not tested against the DNA. TRBV21-1 is given as a pseudogene. The CDR3 runs to 14 residues. The CDR3: CASSTGQGGSEQYF. The DNA of the CDR3 is TGTGCCAGCAGCACAGGACAGGGGGGTAGCGAGCAGTACTTC.

The chain carries TRBV11-3 and TRBJ2-7, with D possibly matching TRBD2 (6 bases). V lost 5 bases and J 1 base, leaving 15 bases between the germline ends. The germline gives CDR1 SGHNT, CDR2 YENEEA. The CDR3 loop spans 15 amino acids. Written as DNA, the CDR3 is TGTGCCAGCAGCCCTGGAGGGGCGACTTCCTACGAGCAGTACTTC. Its protein product is CASSPGGATSYEQYF. The complete variable domain, with remaining parts taken from reference TRBV11-3 and TRBJ2-7, reads EAGVVQSPRYKIIEKKQPVAFWCNPISGHNTLYWYLQNLGQGPELLIRYENEEAVDDSQLPKDRFSAERLKGVDSTLKIQPAELGDSAVYLCASSPGGATSYEQYFGPGTRLTVT.

The chain couples TRBV5-5 to TRBJ2-2; D ambiguous. The germline V gene encodes CDR1 SGHKS and CDR2 YYEKEE (reference sequence). The CDR3 loop spans 16 amino acids. The V end was cut by 2 bases, the J end by 0 bases, with 11 bases between. The CDR3 DNA reads as TGTGCCAGCAGCTTCCAACGGGTCGCGAACACCGGGGAGCTGTTTTTT. Translation: CASSFQRVANTGELFF.

The chain is built from TRBV2 and TRBJ1-3; possible D gene TRBD1, 6 bases. Germline values: CDR1 SNHLY, CDR2 FYNNEI. V dropped 6 bases and J dropped 0 bases, with 12 bases sitting between them. The CDR3 is made up of 15 amino acids. In DNA form, the CDR3 reads TGTGCCAGCAGGGGACCAGGGGCCTCTGGAAACACCATATATTTT. Translated: CASRGPGASGNTIYF.

This sequence joins TRBV5-1 and TRBJ2-1; 9 bases are a match to TRBD1. Germline CDR1 SGHRS, CDR2 YFSETQ. V lost 0 bases and J lost 6; bases outside the gene matches: 1. The CDR3 covers 14 residues. The CDR3 protein is CASSLGDRANEQFF. The DNA for the CDR3 is TGCGCCAGCAGCTTGGGGGACAGGGCCAATGAGCAGTTCTTC.

The V call is TRBV7-9, the J call TRBJ2-1; 10 nucleotides align to TRBD2. CDR3 length: 15 amino acids. Losses at the gene ends were 6 bases for V and 7 bases for J; bases not matched to a gene: 9. Germline values: CDR1 SEHNR, CDR2 FQNEAQ (reference sequence). CDR3 sequence: CASSPLAGVPNEQFF. CDR3 sequence (DNA): TGTGCCAGCAGTCCGCTAGCGGGGGTCCCGAATGAGCAGTTCTTC.

This rearrangement joins TRBV6-5 to TRBJ2-1, with D perhaps given as TRBD1 or TRBD2 (5 bases each). V gave up 2 bases and J gave up 4 bases, with 12 bases separating them. Germline CDR1 is MNHEY and CDR2 is SVGAGI. The CDR3 is 15 amino acids. In nucleotides, the CDR3 is TGTGCCAGCAGTTACCCCGGGACGGTGTACAATGAGCAGTTCTTC. Translated, it gives CASSYPGTVYNEQFF.

V usage is TRBV28 and J usage is TRBJ2-4, with D possibly called TRBD1 or TRBD2 (5 bases each). Trimming took 5 bases from V and 3 from J, leaving 11 bases between them. From germline, CDR1 is MDHEN and CDR2 SYDVKM. The CDR3 contains 14 residues. DNA for the CDR3: TGTGCCAGCAGTCCCCGGGACGGCAAAAACATTCAGTACTTC. Translated, it gives CASSPRDGKNIQYF.

V and J are TRBV13 and TRBJ2-1; a weak D match, TRBD2 (6 bases). V lost 4 bases, J lost 1 base, and 14 bases lay in between. Germline V gives CDR1 PRHDT, CDR2 FYEKMQ (reference sequence). This CDR3 is 16 amino acids long. The DNA of the CDR3 is TGTGCCAGCAGCTCTCCCTCCGGGGGTTCCTACAATGAGCAGTTCTTC. Protein product: CASSSPSGGSYNEQFF.

The chain employs TRBV30 and TRBJ2-3; D unresolved. The CDR3 loop spans 15 amino acids. Deletions cut 3 bases from V and 2 bases from J, with 15 bases between. The V gene's germline CDR1 is GTSNPN and CDR2 SVGIG (reference sequence). The CDR3 is CAWRGQTTPTDTQYF. CDR3 DNA: TGTGCCTGGAGAGGTCAGACGACACCCACAGATACGCAGTATTTT.

The V gene is TRBV20-1, the J gene TRBJ2-3; TRBD1 matches 7 bases. The junction had 2 bases not matched to a gene; V was cut back by 5 bases and J by 6 bases. CDR3 size: 11 residues. CDR1 is DFQATT, CDR2 SNEGSKA, per germline (reference sequence). CDR3 coding DNA: TGCAGTGCTCAGGGGGATGATACGCAGTATTTT. Its protein product is CSAQGDDTQYF.

CDR3 nucleotides: TGTGCCAGCAGTTCACGGTCCATGGTAGGAACCACCGGGGAGCTGTTTTTT. It codes for CASSSRSMVGTTGELFF. The rearrangement links TRBV27 to TRBJ2-2; D unresolved. The CDR3 is 17 amino acids. Germline CDR1 reads MNHEY; CDR2 reads SMNVEV (reference sequence). The V and J ends lost 4 bases and 4 bases respectively, with 19 bases between them.